The 17 T cell receptor beta chains given below trace back to one sample, sequenced in a study of blood T cell repertoires in COVID-19. Measured with immunoSEQ multiplex PCR; TCRdb has only the in-frame clones, and not every one. In the table there are 62,000 or so clones, more than 80% of which are singletons. Sequenced sample: peripheral blood. The receptors stem from a man in his fifties with acute or convalescent COVID-19.

This clone was recorded only once. J is TRBJ1-2 and V is TRBV18; D is possibly TRBD1 (5 bases). Germline V gene data show CDR1 as KGHSH and CDR2 as LQKENI. The ends were cut back, 6 bases at V and 6 bases at J, with 17 bases in the middle. The CDR3 has 14 amino acids. CDR3: CASSLPADKDGYTF. CDR3 in DNA: TGTGCCAGCTCCCTCCCGGCGGACAAGGATGGCTACACCTTC.

This chain connects TRBV18 to TRBJ1-2, with D tentatively TRBD1 (5 bases). CDR1 KGHSH and CDR2 LQKENI come from the germline V gene. The V gene lost 2 bases and the J gene lost 8 bases, with 18 bases spanning the gap. CDR3 length equals 15 residues. For the CDR3, the DNA is TGTGCCAGCTCACCAAAGTTGGGGTCGGGGGACGGCTACACCTTC. Translated: CASSPKLGSGDGYTF.

Turning to this clone: Its ends do not fully match the called genes, so a read error is possible. The V call is TRBV24-1, the J call TRBJ2-7; TRBD1 matches 9 bases. The CDR3 contains 15 residues. Germline V lookup: CDR1 KGHDR, CDR2 SFDVKD. CDR3 sequence reads: CTTSDAGQGSYEQYF. In nucleotides, the CDR3 is TGTACCACCAGTGATGCGGGACAGGGAAGCTACGAGCAGTACTTC.

The chain joins TRBV4-3 to TRBJ2-5, with 10 bases matching TRBD2. This CDR3 is 18 amino acids long. V gave up 2 bases and J gave up 4 bases; unmatched junction bases: 13. CDR1 is LGHNA, CDR2 YSLEER, per germline. Here the CDR3 reads CASSQSRASGSRVETQYF. CDR3 coding DNA: TGCGCCAGCAGCCAATCAAGGGCTAGCGGGAGTCGGGTAGAGACCCAGTACTTC.

This sequence joins TRBV5-6 and TRBJ1-2, with no clear D. The CDR3 covers 12 residues. V lost 4 bases, J lost 6 bases, and 10 bases lay in between. Germline V gene data show CDR1 as SGHDT and CDR2 as YYEEEE. The CDR3 nucleotides read TGTGCCAGCAGCCTAACGGTGGATGGCTACACCTTC. It codes for CASSLTVDGYTF.

This chain links TRBV6-2 or TRBV6-3 with TRBJ1-6; possible D gene TRBD1, 5 bases. The CDR3 extends over 14 amino acids. Germline V gene lookup returns CDR1 MNHEY and CDR2 SVGEGT. V lost 6 bases and J lost 6, with 12 bases in between. As DNA, the CDR3 is TGTGCCAGCAGCCCGGGACTGCCTAATTCACCCCTCCACTTT. Amino acid sequence: CASSPGLPNSPLHF.

This chain links TRBV7-9 with TRBJ1-2, with unresolved D. Germline CDR1 is SEHNR and CDR2 is FQNEAQ (reference sequence). This CDR3 is built from 13 residues. Trimming removed 2 bases from V and 3 bases from J, with 7 bases in between. CDR3 loop: CASSLIQDYGYTF. CDR3 in DNA: TGTGCCAGCAGCTTAATTCAGGACTATGGCTACACCTTC.

The CDR3 sequence: CASSLPRGIAGEQYF. DNA of the CDR3: TGTGCCAGCAGTTTACCGCGAGGGATCGCGGGGGAGCAGTACTTC. The chain has TRBV28 and TRBJ2-7, with TRBD2 as a possible D gene (6 bases). This CDR3 is 15 amino acids long. V lost 2 bases to trimming and J lost 7 bases, with 18 bases between them. The germline CDR1 and CDR2 sequences are MDHEN and SYDVKM.

The rearrangement links TRBV11-3 to TRBJ2-7; D uncertain. The length of the CDR3 is 13 residues. Trimming pared 0 bases from V and 2 bases from J, leaving 5 bases between. CDR1 and CDR2 (germline): SGHNT, YENEEA. CDR3 coding DNA: TGTGCCAGCAGCTTAGATTGTACCTACGAGCAGTACGTC. As protein: CASSLDCTYEQYV.

The chain carries TRBV5-3 and TRBJ2-7, with D possibly being TRBD1 (6 bases). TRBV5-3 falls under the ORF class, with uncertain function. The CDR3 covers 14 residues. Trimming left V 2 bases short and J 4 bases short, with 13 bases between. CDR3 sequence reads: CARSFQGLRYEQYV. The CDR3 nucleotides are TGTGCCAGAAGCTTTCAGGGGTTACGGTACGAGCAGTACGTC.

This clone was seen only once. V is TRBV19 and J is TRBJ2-2, with a weak D call TRBD2 (5 bases). The CDR3 has 14 amino acids. Germline V gene lookup returns CDR1 LNHDA and CDR2 SQIVND (reference sequence). The V and J ends lost 5 bases and 1 base respectively, with 8 bases between them. CDR3 in DNA: TGTGCCAGTAGTGTGGCGGGGAACACCGGGGAGCTGTTTTTT. It encodes CASSVAGNTGELFF.

V is TRBV6-5 and J is TRBJ1-2; possible D gene TRBD1, 5 bases. Trimming removed 6 bases at V and 7 bases at J, with 9 bases between. The germline V gene has CDR1 MNHEY and CDR2 SVGAGI. This CDR3 has 11 residues. The CDR3 DNA reads TGTGCCAGCAGCCCAGGGTCTGGCTACACCTTC. Its translation: CASSPGSGYTF.

This chain joins TRBV5-1 and TRBJ2-1; perhaps TRBD2 as D (6 bases). The CDR3 covers 15 residues. Trimming took 0 bases from V and 3 from J, leaving 10 bases between them. Germline V gene sequence: CDR1 SGHRS, CDR2 YFSETQ. CDR3 coding DNA: TGCGCCAGCAGCTTGGCGGGAGAAGACTACAATGAGCAGTTCTTC. Its translation: CASSLAGEDYNEQFF.

This clone was observed a few times. V is TRBV5-6 and J is TRBJ1-5; possible D gene TRBD1, 6 bases. CDR1 and CDR2 (germline): SGHDT, YYEEEE. The CDR3 spans 15 residues. Trimming stripped 1 base from V and 7 bases from J, with 15 bases between. CDR3 loop: CASSLMGAEYQPQHF. The CDR3 DNA reads TGTGCCAGCAGCTTGATGGGGGCGGAGTACCAGCCCCAGCATTTT.

The V and J genes are TRBV13 and TRBJ1-2, with 7 bases aligning to TRBD1. Germline CDR1 PRHDT, CDR2 FYEKMQ (reference sequence). This CDR3 is built from 16 residues. The V gene end was trimmed by 1 base and the J gene end by 3 bases; junction bases not matched to a gene: 8. The DNA for the CDR3 is TGTGCCAGCAGCTTAGCCCGGGACAGCAACGACTATGGCTACACCTTC. It encodes CASSLARDSNDYGYTF.

The chain has TRBV6-5 and TRBJ2-7, with TRBD2 matching over 10 bases. This CDR3 is built from 15 residues. J lost 3 bases, V lost 7 bases, and 9 bases had no gene match. CDR1 and CDR2 (germline): MNHEY, SVGAGI. CDR3 in amino acids: CASTPLAGEIYEQYF. CDR3 in DNA: TGTGCCAGCACCCCGCTAGCGGGAGAGATCTACGAGCAGTACTTC.

The rearrangement uses TRBV6-5 and TRBJ2-1, with D uncertain. V was cut by 5 bases and J by 7 bases, with 15 bases left in between. Germline lookup yields CDR1 MNHEY and CDR2 SVGAGI. This CDR3 has 14 residues. CDR3 protein: CASSPRRTVNEQFF. Written as DNA, the CDR3 is TGTGCCAGCAGTCCCCGTCGAACGGTGAATGAGCAGTTCTTC.